These 26 T cell receptor beta chains came from one sample sequenced in a study of T cell repertoires in cytomegalovirus infection (dated by TCRdb to the late 2010s). The sequencer listed for this sample is Illumina HiSeq 1500. TCRdb reprocessing: public reads trimmed at Q25 with fastp, clones called with MiXCR, in-frame beta chains kept. Rows with a matching CDR3 protein are joined into one entry that keeps the most common DNA and genes. This sample is represented by around 740,000 distinct CDR3 sequences; 35% to 40% of them were singletons. The top ten clonotypes cover under 3.5% of the sample. What was sequenced was PBMCs. The origin of the receptors is a human donor in good health (CMV status not recorded). Some clones in this sample may be carry-over from other donors' samples.

The DNA of the CDR3 is TGTGCCAGCAGCCAAGAAAATGGAGGCCCTAGCACAGATACGCAGTATTTT. Translation gives CASSQENGGPSTDTQYF. The chain carries TRBV14 and TRBJ2-3, with D possibly being TRBD2 (5 bases). The CDR3 contains 17 residues. Germline V gene data show CDR1 as SGHDN and CDR2 as FVKESK. V lost 0 bases and J lost 0, with 13 bases in between. Full variable domain (outside the CDR3, taken from reference TRBV14 and TRBJ2-3): EAGVTQFPSHSVIEKGQTVTLRCDPISGHDNLYWYRRVMGKEIKFLLHFVKESKQDESGMPNNRFLAERTGGTYSTLKVQPAELEDSGVYFCASSQENGGPSTDTQYFGPGTRLTVL.

The V call is TRBV20-1, the J call TRBJ2-5; 12 positions match TRBD1. Germline assignment: CDR1 DFQATT and CDR2 SNEGSKA (reference sequence). CDR3 length equals 19 residues. The J segment lost 1 base and the V segment lost 3 bases, leaving 15 bases of the junction unmatched. The CDR3 nucleotides read TGCAGTGCTAGCCACCCGGGACAGGGGGCTTCCTGGGCCCAAGAGACCCAGTACTTC. As protein: CSASHPGQGASWAQETQYF.

The sample holds a few counts of this clonotype. The CDR3 nucleotides read TGTGCCAGTAGTGTGGACAGGCTCTATGGCTACACCTTC. Translating gives CASSVDRLYGYTF. The V call is TRBV19, the J call TRBJ1-2; 7 bases fit TRBD1. Germline CDR1 reads LNHDA; CDR2 reads SQIVND (reference sequence). This CDR3 has 13 residues. The trim removed 5 bases at V and 4 bases at J, leaving 4 bases unmatched.

This clonotype was recorded once. The J gene is TRBJ2-4, the V gene TRBV20-1; tentative D call: TRBD2 (6 bases). CDR1 DFQATT and CDR2 SNEGSKA come from the germline V gene (reference sequence). Trimming removed 6 bases from V and 1 base from J, with 7 bases in between. There are 12 residues in the CDR3. CDR3 residues: CSARGAKNIQYF. The CDR3, as DNA: TGCAGTGCACGGGGGGCCAAAAACATTCAGTACTTC.

The V gene is TRBV28, the J gene TRBJ2-7, with 10 bases matching TRBD2. There are 14 residues in the CDR3. Trimming at V came to 7 bases and at J to 4 bases, leaving 7 bases not matched to a gene. Germline CDR1 and CDR2: MDHEN and SYDVKM. Here the CDR3 reads CASTSSGSLYEQYF. The CDR3 bases are TGTGCCAGCACTTCTAGCGGGAGTTTGTACGAGCAGTACTTC. Looking up the rest from reference TRBV28 and TRBJ2-7 gives the full variable domain: DVKVTQSSRYLVKRTGEKVFLECVQDMDHENMFWYRQDPGLGLRLIYFSYDVKMKEKGDIPEGYSVSREKKERFSLILESASTNQTSMYLCASTSSGSLYEQYFGPGTRLTVT.

The rearrangement links TRBV2 to TRBJ1-1, with D possibly TRBD1 on 6 matching bases. The length of the CDR3 is 13 residues. CDR1 and CDR2 (germline): SNHLY, FYNNEI. Trimming stripped 4 bases from V and 4 bases from J, with 10 bases between. CDR3 sequence reads: CASSVQGFTEAFF. The CDR3 nucleotides are TGTGCCAGCAGTGTACAGGGTTTCACTGAAGCTTTCTTT.

The gene calls are TRBV29-1 and TRBJ1-1; 8 positions agree with TRBD1. The CDR3 loop spans 13 amino acids. Germline values: CDR1 SQVTM, CDR2 ANQGSEA. V shed 7 bases and J 5 bases; nucleotides not matched to a gene: 9. CDR3 region: CSAQDRGLTEAFF. For the CDR3, the DNA is TGCAGCGCGCAAGACAGGGGACTTACTGAAGCTTTCTTT.

This rearrangement joins TRBV12-3 or TRBV12-4 to TRBJ2-7; D might be TRBD1 (5 bases). V lost 3 bases to trimming and J lost 5 bases, with 14 bases between them. The CDR3 extends over 14 amino acids. For the CDR3, the DNA is TGTGCCAGCAGTTTTTTCACAGACAGCAACGAGCAGTACTTC. Amino acids: CASSFFTDSNEQYF.

The rearrangement links TRBV6-1 to TRBJ2-7; tentative D call: TRBD2 (6 bases). V was clipped by 9 bases and J by 13 bases, with 25 bases between them. CDR1 and CDR2 from the germline V gene are MNHNS and SASEGT. The CDR3 has 13 residues. The CDR3 coding sequence is TGTGCCAGACGTGAGCCGGGACTCTACGATACTTACTTC. Its protein product is CARREPGLYDTYF.

The V and J genes are TRBV24-1 and TRBJ2-7, with unresolved D. CDR1 is KGHDR and CDR2 is SFDVKD in the germline V gene. The CDR3 length is 13 residues. Deletions cut 11 bases from V and 6 bases from J, with 19 bases between. CDR3 sequence: CAISDGPYAEQYF. Written as DNA, the CDR3 is TGTGCCATCTCGGACGGACCCTACGCCGAGCAGTACTTC.

This clonotype was seen ten or more times. The chain has TRBV6-1 and TRBJ2-2; 11 nucleotides match TRBD2. With V trimmed by 5 bases and J by 3 bases, 5 bases remained unmatched. The CDR3 extends over 16 amino acids. Looked up from germline, CDR1 is MNHNS and CDR2 is SASEGT. The CDR3 sequence is CASSRLAGGDTGELFF. CDR3 nucleotides: TGTGCCAGCAGTCGCCTAGCGGGGGGAGACACCGGGGAGCTGTTTTTT.

This chain joins TRBV20-1 and TRBJ1-4, with D possibly being TRBD1 (6 bases). This CDR3 has 14 residues. With 1 base removed from V and 8 bases from J, the gap between germline ends came to 14 bases. Germline loops: CDR1 DFQATT, CDR2 SNEGSKA (reference sequence). CDR3 sequence: CSARGGGGREKLFF. For the CDR3, the DNA is TGCAGTGCTAGAGGGGGCGGGGGGCGAGAAAAACTGTTTTTT.

The chain uses TRBV5-1 and TRBJ2-1; D possibly corresponds to TRBD2 (6 bases). This CDR3 region has 13 residues. Germline V gene data show CDR1 as SGHRS and CDR2 as YFSETQ. The V end lost 1 base, the J end lost 10 bases, and 12 bases lay between the germline ends. CDR3 sequence reads: CASSLSGDGEQFF. DNA of the CDR3: TGCGCCAGCAGCTTGTCGGGGGACGGCGAGCAGTTCTTC.

V usage is TRBV12-3 or TRBV12-4 and J usage is TRBJ1-3, with D possibly TRBD1 on 6 matching bases. V lost 5 bases, J lost 4 bases, and 9 bases lay in between. This CDR3 region has 13 residues. The CDR3 sequence is CASSMGQGNTIYF. The CDR3 nucleotides are TGTGCCAGCAGTATGGGACAAGGAAACACCATATATTTT.

The table lists this clonotype with a few counts. The chain is built from TRBV14 and TRBJ1-6; D gene unclear. CDR1 and CDR2 (germline): SGHDN, FVKESK. CDR3 length: 13 residues. V dropped 1 base and J dropped 9 bases, with 7 bases sitting between them. DNA of the CDR3: TGTGCCAGCAGCCAAGCGGGGTTTTCACCCCTCCACTTT. Translating gives CASSQAGFSPLHF. The whole variable domain, remainder taken from reference TRBV14 and TRBJ1-6, is EAGVTQFPSHSVIEKGQTVTLRCDPISGHDNLYWYRRVMGKEIKFLLHFVKESKQDESGMPNNRFLAERTGGTYSTLKVQPAELEDSGVYFCASSQAGFSPLHFGNGTRLTVT.

This clonotype has more than one count but fewer than ten. The chain links TRBV28 to TRBJ2-1, with TRBD1 matching over 8 bases. Germline V CDR1 and CDR2: MDHEN, SYDVKM. The junction had 9 bases not matched to a gene; V was cut back by 2 bases and J by 3 bases. CDR3 length: 17 residues. This CDR3 is CASSLQRTGFIYNEQFF. CDR3 DNA: TGTGCCAGCAGTTTACAGAGGACAGGGTTTATCTACAATGAGCAGTTCTTC. The whole variable domain, remainder taken from reference TRBV28 and TRBJ2-1, is DVKVTQSSRYLVKRTGEKVFLECVQDMDHENMFWYRQDPGLGLRLIYFSYDVKMKEKGDIPEGYSVSREKKERFSLILESASTNQTSMYLCASSLQRTGFIYNEQFFGPGTRLTVL.

The gene calls are TRBV6-8 and TRBJ2-3; D gene uncertain. This CDR3 is 15 amino acids long. V lost 5 bases to trimming and J lost 4 bases, with 16 bases between them. CDR1 is MNHGY and CDR2 is SAAAGT in the germline V gene. The CDR3 nucleotides read TGTGCCAGCAGTACCTACTTGACTGACGCAGATACGCAGTATTTT. Translation: CASSTYLTDADTQYF.

This sequence joins TRBV20-1 and TRBJ2-7; D is perhaps TRBD2 (7 bases). The CDR3 totals 13 residues. Germline V CDR1 and CDR2: DFQATT, SNEGSKA (reference sequence). V was pared by 7 bases and J by 3 bases, with 16 bases between. The CDR3 is CSGEGGGLYEQYF. The CDR3 nucleotides read TGCAGTGGAGAGGGGGGGGGGCTCTACGAGCAGTACTTC.

This chain connects TRBV7-8 to TRBJ1-2; 10 bases match TRBD1. The germline V gene encodes CDR1 SGHVS and CDR2 FQNEAQ. CDR3 length equals 13 residues. In DNA form, the CDR3 reads TGTTACAGCAGCTTGGGACAGGGGCGTGGCTACACCTTC. Encoded protein: CYSSLGQGRGYTF.

The V and J genes are TRBV20-1 and TRBJ1-5, with 8 bases fitting TRBD1. With 6 bases clipped from V and 5 bases from J, the junction kept 3 bases outside the gene matches. The CDR3 has 12 residues. Germline V lookup: CDR1 DFQATT, CDR2 SNEGSKA (reference sequence). The DNA for the CDR3 is TGCAGTGCGCAGACAGGGGATCAGCCCCAGCATTTT. Translation gives CSAQTGDQPQHF.

The chain recombines TRBV10-3 with TRBJ1-2, with a possible D match to TRBD1 (6 bases). This CDR3 is 12 amino acids long. Trimming took off 4 bases at V and 14 bases at J, with 17 bases between the two ends. Germline-derived CDR1 and CDR2 are ENHRY and SYGVKD. CDR3 sequence (DNA): TGTGCCATCAGTGTGGGCCAGGGGTTTCTGACCTTC. It specifies CAISVGQGFLTF.

A note on this clonotype: The conserved phenylalanine or tryptophan normally closing the CDR3 is absent here, so this likely arose from a read error. The chain has TRBV12-3 or TRBV12-4 and TRBJ1-5, with 7 positions matching TRBD1. CDR3 length: 13 residues. After removal of 6 bases from V and 4 bases from J, the junction contained 3 bases not matched to a gene. CDR3 residues: CASSQGGNQPQHV. CDR3 DNA: TGTGCCAGCAGCCAGGGGGGAAATCAGCCCCAGCATGTT.

The chain carries TRBV5-1 and TRBJ2-1, with TRBD1 matching over 11 bases. Trimming at V came to 1 base and at J to 6 bases, leaving 6 bases not matched to a gene. CDR3 length equals 16 residues. Germline lookup yields CDR1 SGHRS and CDR2 YFSETQ. The CDR3 spells CASSLRTGGSVNEQFF. Here the CDR3 DNA reads TGCGCCAGCAGCTTGCGGACAGGGGGCTCCGTCAATGAGCAGTTCTTC.

This clonotype came up many times. The J gene is TRBJ1-5, the V gene TRBV7-6, with D perhaps TRBD1 (5 bases). V lost 5 bases, J lost 0 bases, and 8 bases lay in between. Germline-derived CDR1 and CDR2 are SGHVS and FNYEAQ. The CDR3 is made up of 14 amino acids. Written as DNA, the CDR3 is TGTGCCAGCAGCGACAGCTATAGCAATCAGCCCCAGCATTTT. Protein product: CASSDSYSNQPQHF.

This rearrangement joins TRBV7-2 to TRBJ2-3, with D unresolved. This CDR3 spans 13 amino acids. Germline V gene lookup returns CDR1 SGHTA and CDR2 FQGNSA. Trimming stripped 5 bases from V and 2 bases from J, with 8 bases between. The CDR3 region is CASSPDNTDTQYF. The DNA for the CDR3 is TGTGCCAGCAGCCCTGACAACACAGATACGCAGTATTTT.

This clonotype was observed a few times. This rearrangement joins TRBV11-2 to TRBJ1-1, with D perhaps matching TRBD1 (6 bases). The CDR3 contains 15 residues. V was clipped by 5 bases and J by 1 base, with 14 bases between them. The V gene's germline CDR1 is SGHAT and CDR2 FQNNGV. CDR3 DNA sequence: TGTGCCAGCAGCCCACAGGGTCATCCGAACACTGAAGCTTTCTTT. Its protein product is CASSPQGHPNTEAFF.